This T cell receptor beta chain derives from a study of blood T cell repertoires in COVID-19. Study at large: T cells, B-cell-depleted T cells, or PBMCs provided the cDNA or gDNA that served as material.

Germline CDR1 reads ENHRY; CDR2 reads SYGVKD. The length of the CDR3 is 15 residues. The V and J ends lost 3 bases and 2 bases, in that order; junction bases with no gene match: 4. This clone was detected once. Membership in each cohort depended on participant-reported clinical history. Donors in Cohort 3 who had recovered were those with two negative PCRs, healthcare professional clearance, or resolution of their symptoms. Authors' processing steps: Amplification of reference gene primers was used by the study to estimate nucleated cell counts. The data were produced by immunoSEQ multiplex PCR, yet TCRdb's version contains in-frame clones alone and is incomplete. From that table come the V and J calls and clone size; the DNA was used to work out D and trimming. The sample lists roughly 140,000 clones, about 88% occurring once.

The gene calls are TRBV10-3 and TRBJ1-1; 9 bases map to TRBD1. The source of this sequence is a man in his fifties or sixties who had recovered from COVID-19. Sequencing input: PBMCs or T cells enriched from blood (not recorded which). The CDR3 sequence: CAISDGQGRNTEAFF. The CDR3 coding sequence is TGTGCCATCAGTGACGGACAGGGGAGAAACACTGAAGCTTTCTTT.